Listed below are T cell receptor beta chains from one sample, sequenced in a study of shared clonotypes between healthy human individuals. Data came from immunoSEQ multiplex PCR; TCRdb stores just in-frame clones and leaves some out. The sample contains around 2.3 million clones, approximately 94% of which appear only once. The sequenced sample was naive CD4+ T cells sorted from blood. The receptor set was obtained from a man aged 18 to 30 in good health. Both conserved end residues are part of each CDR3. A D gene is named only where the DNA matches it firmly. Some rows have no size entry. The others give once, few or many, or a class for an expanded clone.

cdr3_aa cdr3_nt d_call j_call clone_size v_call
CASSPGLITDTQYF TGTGCCAGCAGCCCCGGACTTATCACAGATACGCAGTATTTT NA TRBJ2-3 NA TRBV6-1
CASSSGTTSYEQYF TGCGCCAGCAGCTCCGGGACGACCTCCTACGAGCAGTACTTC NA TRBJ2-7 NA TRBV5-1
CASSFRGRGLRREAFF TGTGCCAGCAGTTTTCGGGGGAGAGGCCTAAGAAGGGAAGCTTTCTTT NA TRBJ1-1 NA TRBV27
CSVPRDRRNYGYTF TGCAGCGTCCCAAGGGACAGGCGGAACTATGGCTACACCTTC TRBD1 TRBJ1-2 NA TRBV29-1
CASSRTRNEQFF TGTGCCAGCTCCAGAACGAGAAATGAGCAGTTCTTC NA TRBJ2-1 NA TRBV11-2
CASSRATSGSSYEQYF TGCGCCAGCAGCCGAGCGACTAGCGGGAGTTCCTACGAGCAGTACTTC TRBD2 TRBJ2-7 NA TRBV4-1
CASSSGTGEAPQHF TGTGCCAGCAGTTCCGGGACAGGGGAGGCGCCCCAGCATTTT TRBD1 TRBJ1-5 NA TRBV6-5
CASSDSVGSYNEQFF TGTGCCAGCAGCGATAGTGTGGGGTCCTACAATGAGCAGTTCTTC NA TRBJ2-1 NA TRBV6-1
CASSTQGAGSTEAFF TGTGCCAGCAGTACACAGGGGGCTGGAAGCACTGAAGCTTTCTTT TRBD1 TRBJ1-1 once TRBV28
CASSVGGSYNEQFF TGTGCCAGCAGCGTCGGGGGGTCCTACAATGAGCAGTTCTTC TRBD2 TRBJ2-1 NA TRBV9
CASSYSTGEGGYTF TGTGCCAGCAGTTACTCGACCGGGGAGGGTGGCTACACCTTC NA TRBJ1-2 NA TRBV6-5
CASSEVHSYGYTF TGTGCCAGCAGTGAAGTTCACAGCTATGGCTACACCTTC NA TRBJ1-2 NA TRBV6-1
CASSSKPARGYGYTF TGTGCCAGCAGTTCCAAGCCGGCCAGGGGGTATGGCTACACCTTC TRBD1 TRBJ1-2 NA TRBV6-1
CSTRGSNQPQHF TGCAGCACCAGGGGAAGCAATCAGCCCCAGCATTTT NA TRBJ1-5 NA TRBV29-1
CASSYSKGVKNSPLHF TGTGCCAGCAGTTACTCGAAAGGGGTAAAGAATTCACCCCTCCACTTT NA TRBJ1-6 NA TRBV6-6
CASSLGSGETQYF TGTGCCAGCAGCTTAGGAAGCGGGGAGACCCAGTACTTC NA TRBJ2-5 NA TRBV7-2
CASSQDRGSFYEQYF TGCGCCAGCAGCCAAGATAGGGGGTCTTTCTACGAGCAGTACTTC NA TRBJ2-7 NA TRBV4-3
CASSLKSGSGNTGELFF TGTGCCAGCAGCCTAAAGTCAGGATCTGGGAACACCGGGGAGCTGTTTTTT NA TRBJ2-2 NA TRBV6-4
CAGYRGVSYEQYF TGTGCCGGATACAGGGGGGTCTCCTACGAGCAGTACTTC TRBD1 TRBJ2-7 few TRBV30
CATSSGGVNSPLHF TGTGCCACCTCCTCAGGCGGGGTAAATTCACCCCTCCACTTT NA TRBJ1-6 NA TRBV10-3
CASSPWEKGDNEQFF TGTGCCAGTAGTCCCTGGGAGAAGGGGGACAATGAGCAGTTCTTC NA TRBJ2-1 NA TRBV19
CAIGAGLTNEQFF TGTGCCATCGGGGCGGGACTTACGAATGAGCAGTTCTTC NA TRBJ2-1 NA TRBV10-3
CAWSSLVEKLFF TGTGCCTGGAGCTCCCTCGTAGAAAAACTGTTTTTT NA TRBJ1-4 NA TRBV30
CASSFTPAGNQPQHF TGTGCCAGCAGTTTCACCCCTGCGGGAAATCAGCCCCAGCATTTT NA TRBJ1-5 once TRBV6-6
CSASRGGETQYF TGCAGCGCCAGCAGGGGCGGGGAGACCCAGTACTTC NA TRBJ2-5 NA TRBV29-1
CASSQAGTVQETQYF TGCGCCAGCAGCCAGGCCGGGACAGTCCAGGAGACCCAGTACTTC TRBD1 TRBJ2-5 NA TRBV4-1
CASSTTSGDTIYF TGTGCCAGCAGCACGACAAGCGGCGACACCATATATTTT NA TRBJ1-3 NA TRBV6-5
CASSLEGETQYF TGCGCCAGCAGCTTGGAGGGCGAGACCCAGTACTTC NA TRBJ2-5 NA TRBV5-1
CASSGQDGTYEQYF TGTGCCAGTAGTGGCCAAGACGGGACCTACGAGCAGTACTTC NA TRBJ2-7 NA TRBV19
CASSYGTMEQYF TGTGCCAGCAGTTATGGGACGATGGAGCAGTACTTC NA TRBJ2-7 NA TRBV6-6
CASSLKSQAGGFF TGTGCCAGCAGTTTAAAAAGTCAAGCGGGAGGTTTCTTC TRBD2 TRBJ2-1 NA TRBV28
CASSYTTGAVGEKLFF TGTGCCAGCAGCTATACAACAGGAGCGGTCGGTGAAAAACTGTTTTTT NA TRBJ1-4 NA TRBV14
CASSYSLRGSTDTQYF TGTGCCAGCAGTTACTCTCTGCGGGGCAGCACAGATACGCAGTATTTT NA TRBJ2-3 NA TRBV6-5
CAISAGTGSNQPQHF TGTGCCATCAGTGCCGGGACAGGGAGCAATCAGCCCCAGCATTTT TRBD1 TRBJ1-5 NA TRBV10-3
CAGGIAGGPDTQYF TGTGCAGGCGGGATAGCGGGGGGCCCAGATACGCAGTATTTT TRBD2 TRBJ2-3 NA TRBV7-9
CASSQEGTGIGGELFF TGCGCCAGCAGCCAAGAGGGGACAGGGATTGGCGGGGAGCTGTTTTTT TRBD1 TRBJ2-2 NA TRBV4-1
CAWSSNRGPYNEQFF TGTGCCTGGAGCTCCAACAGGGGCCCGTACAATGAGCAGTTCTTC TRBD1 TRBJ2-1 NA TRBV30
CASSERPGGFGNTIYF TGTGCCAGCAGTGAACGACCGGGGGGGTTTGGAAACACCATATATTTT NA TRBJ1-3 NA TRBV6-1
CASSYGDFYEQYF TGTGCCAGCAGTTATGGGGATTTCTACGAGCAGTACTTC NA TRBJ2-7 NA TRBV6-6
CSVRAGGSNQPQHF TGCAGCGTGAGAGCAGGGGGTAGCAATCAGCCCCAGCATTTT TRBD1 TRBJ1-5 NA TRBV29-1
CASSLVGDFYEQYF TGTGCCAGCAGCTTAGTCGGCGACTTCTACGAGCAGTACTTC NA TRBJ2-7 NA TRBV7-8
CASSPRGGGDQETQYF TGTGCCAGCTCCCCCCGGGGCGGGGGGGATCAAGAGACCCAGTACTTC TRBD2 TRBJ2-5 NA TRBV2
CASSSATGGSYNNEQFF TGTGCCAGCAGCTCAGCTACGGGCGGGAGTTATAACAATGAGCAGTTCTTC TRBD2 TRBJ2-1 NA TRBV7-2
CASSYSQSYEQYF TGTGCCAGCAGTTACTCGCAGAGCTACGAGCAGTACTTC NA TRBJ2-7 once TRBV6-6
CASTSAGGELFF TGCGCCAGCACAAGCGCGGGCGGGGAGCTGTTTTTT NA TRBJ2-2 NA TRBV10-1
CASSSQRYEQYF TGTGCCAGCTCATCCCAGAGGTACGAGCAGTACTTC NA TRBJ2-7 NA TRBV18
CASSSDHSYNEQFF TGTGCCAGCAGCTCCGACCACTCCTACAATGAGCAGTTCTTC NA TRBJ2-1 once TRBV7-9
CASNLGQGYSTDTQYF TGCGCCAGCAATCTGGGACAGGGGTACTCCACAGATACGCAGTATTTT TRBD1 TRBJ2-3 NA TRBV5-1
CASSPVGGTDTYEQYF TGTGCCAGCTCACCAGTGGGAGGCACCGACACCTACGAGCAGTACTTC NA TRBJ2-7 NA TRBV18
CSATNGQGHYGYTF TGCAGCGCTACAAACGGACAGGGGCACTATGGCTACACCTTC TRBD1 TRBJ1-2 once TRBV29-1